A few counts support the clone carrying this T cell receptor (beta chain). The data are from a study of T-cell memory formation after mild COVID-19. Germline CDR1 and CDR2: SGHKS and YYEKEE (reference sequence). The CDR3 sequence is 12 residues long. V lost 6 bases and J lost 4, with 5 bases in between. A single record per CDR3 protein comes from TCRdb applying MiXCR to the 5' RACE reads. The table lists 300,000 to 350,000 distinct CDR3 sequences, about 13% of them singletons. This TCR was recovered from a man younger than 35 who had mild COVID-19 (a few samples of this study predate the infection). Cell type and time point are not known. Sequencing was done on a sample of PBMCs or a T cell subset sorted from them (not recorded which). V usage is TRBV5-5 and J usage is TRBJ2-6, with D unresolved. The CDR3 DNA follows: TGTGCCAGCAATGCGGGGGCCAACGTCCTGACTTTC. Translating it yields CASNAGANVLTF. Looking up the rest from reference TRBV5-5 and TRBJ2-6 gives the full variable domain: DAGVTQSPTHLIKTRGQQVTLRCSPISGHKSVSWYQQVLGQGPQFIFQYYEKEERGRGNFPDRFSARQFPNYSSELNVNALLLGDSALYLCASNAGANVLTFGAGSRLTVL.